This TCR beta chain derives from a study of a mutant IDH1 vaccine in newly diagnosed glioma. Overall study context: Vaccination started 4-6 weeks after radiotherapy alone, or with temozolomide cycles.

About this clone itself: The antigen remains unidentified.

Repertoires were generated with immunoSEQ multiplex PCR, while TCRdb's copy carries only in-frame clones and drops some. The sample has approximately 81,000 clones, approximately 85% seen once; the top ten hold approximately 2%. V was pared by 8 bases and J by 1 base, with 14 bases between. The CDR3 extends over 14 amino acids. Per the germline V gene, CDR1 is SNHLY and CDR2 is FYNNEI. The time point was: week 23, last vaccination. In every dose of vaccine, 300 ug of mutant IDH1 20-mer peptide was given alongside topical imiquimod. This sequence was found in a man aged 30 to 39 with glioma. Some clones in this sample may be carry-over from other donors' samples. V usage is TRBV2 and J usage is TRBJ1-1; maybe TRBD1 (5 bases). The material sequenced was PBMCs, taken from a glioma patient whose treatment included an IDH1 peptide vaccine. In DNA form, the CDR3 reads TGTGCCAGCTACCAGGGCCAAGGGAACACTGAAGCTTTCTTT. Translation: CASYQGQGNTEAFF.